This TCR beta chain was observed in a study of blood T cell repertoires in COVID-19. Study-level background: Sites across the United States, Italy and Spain contributed samples from acute and convalescent COVID-19. From T cells, B-cell-depleted T cells, or PBMCs came the material, which was cDNA or gDNA.

Original processing notes: For nucleated cells, counts were estimated from reference gene primer amplification. Here immunoSEQ multiplex PCR was the method, and the copy in TCRdb shows in-frame clones only, minus some. The V and J calls and clone size were taken over from that table, and D and trimming were inferred from the DNA. The sample consists of 30,000 or so clones, 65% to 90% of them appearing once. V gave up 6 bases and J gave up 4 bases, with 18 bases separating them. In germline, CDR1 is LGHNA, CDR2 YNFKEQ. The CDR3 runs to 15 residues. The specimen was peripheral blood. This receptor was taken from a woman over 75 with active or convalescent COVID-19. The gene calls are TRBV4-2 and TRBJ1-2; D not resolved. Here the CDR3 DNA reads TGTGCCAGCAGGTTGCAAACGGCCGAGGGCTATGGCTACACCTTC. This sequence encodes CASRLQTAEGYGYTF.